This TCR beta chain was sequenced during a study of early T cells in non-severe SARS-CoV-2 infection. At the level of the study: Chains stayed unpaired after sequencing of bulk RNA from unsorted whole blood.

At least ten counts were recorded for this clonotype. Its antigen remains unidentified. The CDR3 spans 13 residues. Germline V CDR1 and CDR2: SGHAT, FQDESV (reference sequence). Trimming removed 1 base from V and 5 bases from J, with 6 bases in between. Attachment of unique molecular identifiers was made to individual cDNA molecules. TCRdb re-analysed the 5' RACE reads in MiXCR, keeping a single row per CDR3 protein. The sample comprises around 60,000 distinct CDR3 sequences, roughly a tenth of which are singletons, and less than 10% rests with the top ten. Findings of the study overall: Matching with VDJdb favored anti-spike CD8 responses (missing private and CD4 specificities).

This receptor was obtained from an adult who was a healthcare worker with PCR-confirmed SARS-CoV-2 infection or an uninfected control (not recorded which). V gene TRBV11-1 combines with J gene TRBJ2-1; no clear D gene. The sequencing sample was made of whole blood. CDR3 sequence (DNA): TGTGCCAGCAGCTTAGACAGAGACAATGAGCAGTTCTTC. Encoded protein: CASSLDRDNEQFF.